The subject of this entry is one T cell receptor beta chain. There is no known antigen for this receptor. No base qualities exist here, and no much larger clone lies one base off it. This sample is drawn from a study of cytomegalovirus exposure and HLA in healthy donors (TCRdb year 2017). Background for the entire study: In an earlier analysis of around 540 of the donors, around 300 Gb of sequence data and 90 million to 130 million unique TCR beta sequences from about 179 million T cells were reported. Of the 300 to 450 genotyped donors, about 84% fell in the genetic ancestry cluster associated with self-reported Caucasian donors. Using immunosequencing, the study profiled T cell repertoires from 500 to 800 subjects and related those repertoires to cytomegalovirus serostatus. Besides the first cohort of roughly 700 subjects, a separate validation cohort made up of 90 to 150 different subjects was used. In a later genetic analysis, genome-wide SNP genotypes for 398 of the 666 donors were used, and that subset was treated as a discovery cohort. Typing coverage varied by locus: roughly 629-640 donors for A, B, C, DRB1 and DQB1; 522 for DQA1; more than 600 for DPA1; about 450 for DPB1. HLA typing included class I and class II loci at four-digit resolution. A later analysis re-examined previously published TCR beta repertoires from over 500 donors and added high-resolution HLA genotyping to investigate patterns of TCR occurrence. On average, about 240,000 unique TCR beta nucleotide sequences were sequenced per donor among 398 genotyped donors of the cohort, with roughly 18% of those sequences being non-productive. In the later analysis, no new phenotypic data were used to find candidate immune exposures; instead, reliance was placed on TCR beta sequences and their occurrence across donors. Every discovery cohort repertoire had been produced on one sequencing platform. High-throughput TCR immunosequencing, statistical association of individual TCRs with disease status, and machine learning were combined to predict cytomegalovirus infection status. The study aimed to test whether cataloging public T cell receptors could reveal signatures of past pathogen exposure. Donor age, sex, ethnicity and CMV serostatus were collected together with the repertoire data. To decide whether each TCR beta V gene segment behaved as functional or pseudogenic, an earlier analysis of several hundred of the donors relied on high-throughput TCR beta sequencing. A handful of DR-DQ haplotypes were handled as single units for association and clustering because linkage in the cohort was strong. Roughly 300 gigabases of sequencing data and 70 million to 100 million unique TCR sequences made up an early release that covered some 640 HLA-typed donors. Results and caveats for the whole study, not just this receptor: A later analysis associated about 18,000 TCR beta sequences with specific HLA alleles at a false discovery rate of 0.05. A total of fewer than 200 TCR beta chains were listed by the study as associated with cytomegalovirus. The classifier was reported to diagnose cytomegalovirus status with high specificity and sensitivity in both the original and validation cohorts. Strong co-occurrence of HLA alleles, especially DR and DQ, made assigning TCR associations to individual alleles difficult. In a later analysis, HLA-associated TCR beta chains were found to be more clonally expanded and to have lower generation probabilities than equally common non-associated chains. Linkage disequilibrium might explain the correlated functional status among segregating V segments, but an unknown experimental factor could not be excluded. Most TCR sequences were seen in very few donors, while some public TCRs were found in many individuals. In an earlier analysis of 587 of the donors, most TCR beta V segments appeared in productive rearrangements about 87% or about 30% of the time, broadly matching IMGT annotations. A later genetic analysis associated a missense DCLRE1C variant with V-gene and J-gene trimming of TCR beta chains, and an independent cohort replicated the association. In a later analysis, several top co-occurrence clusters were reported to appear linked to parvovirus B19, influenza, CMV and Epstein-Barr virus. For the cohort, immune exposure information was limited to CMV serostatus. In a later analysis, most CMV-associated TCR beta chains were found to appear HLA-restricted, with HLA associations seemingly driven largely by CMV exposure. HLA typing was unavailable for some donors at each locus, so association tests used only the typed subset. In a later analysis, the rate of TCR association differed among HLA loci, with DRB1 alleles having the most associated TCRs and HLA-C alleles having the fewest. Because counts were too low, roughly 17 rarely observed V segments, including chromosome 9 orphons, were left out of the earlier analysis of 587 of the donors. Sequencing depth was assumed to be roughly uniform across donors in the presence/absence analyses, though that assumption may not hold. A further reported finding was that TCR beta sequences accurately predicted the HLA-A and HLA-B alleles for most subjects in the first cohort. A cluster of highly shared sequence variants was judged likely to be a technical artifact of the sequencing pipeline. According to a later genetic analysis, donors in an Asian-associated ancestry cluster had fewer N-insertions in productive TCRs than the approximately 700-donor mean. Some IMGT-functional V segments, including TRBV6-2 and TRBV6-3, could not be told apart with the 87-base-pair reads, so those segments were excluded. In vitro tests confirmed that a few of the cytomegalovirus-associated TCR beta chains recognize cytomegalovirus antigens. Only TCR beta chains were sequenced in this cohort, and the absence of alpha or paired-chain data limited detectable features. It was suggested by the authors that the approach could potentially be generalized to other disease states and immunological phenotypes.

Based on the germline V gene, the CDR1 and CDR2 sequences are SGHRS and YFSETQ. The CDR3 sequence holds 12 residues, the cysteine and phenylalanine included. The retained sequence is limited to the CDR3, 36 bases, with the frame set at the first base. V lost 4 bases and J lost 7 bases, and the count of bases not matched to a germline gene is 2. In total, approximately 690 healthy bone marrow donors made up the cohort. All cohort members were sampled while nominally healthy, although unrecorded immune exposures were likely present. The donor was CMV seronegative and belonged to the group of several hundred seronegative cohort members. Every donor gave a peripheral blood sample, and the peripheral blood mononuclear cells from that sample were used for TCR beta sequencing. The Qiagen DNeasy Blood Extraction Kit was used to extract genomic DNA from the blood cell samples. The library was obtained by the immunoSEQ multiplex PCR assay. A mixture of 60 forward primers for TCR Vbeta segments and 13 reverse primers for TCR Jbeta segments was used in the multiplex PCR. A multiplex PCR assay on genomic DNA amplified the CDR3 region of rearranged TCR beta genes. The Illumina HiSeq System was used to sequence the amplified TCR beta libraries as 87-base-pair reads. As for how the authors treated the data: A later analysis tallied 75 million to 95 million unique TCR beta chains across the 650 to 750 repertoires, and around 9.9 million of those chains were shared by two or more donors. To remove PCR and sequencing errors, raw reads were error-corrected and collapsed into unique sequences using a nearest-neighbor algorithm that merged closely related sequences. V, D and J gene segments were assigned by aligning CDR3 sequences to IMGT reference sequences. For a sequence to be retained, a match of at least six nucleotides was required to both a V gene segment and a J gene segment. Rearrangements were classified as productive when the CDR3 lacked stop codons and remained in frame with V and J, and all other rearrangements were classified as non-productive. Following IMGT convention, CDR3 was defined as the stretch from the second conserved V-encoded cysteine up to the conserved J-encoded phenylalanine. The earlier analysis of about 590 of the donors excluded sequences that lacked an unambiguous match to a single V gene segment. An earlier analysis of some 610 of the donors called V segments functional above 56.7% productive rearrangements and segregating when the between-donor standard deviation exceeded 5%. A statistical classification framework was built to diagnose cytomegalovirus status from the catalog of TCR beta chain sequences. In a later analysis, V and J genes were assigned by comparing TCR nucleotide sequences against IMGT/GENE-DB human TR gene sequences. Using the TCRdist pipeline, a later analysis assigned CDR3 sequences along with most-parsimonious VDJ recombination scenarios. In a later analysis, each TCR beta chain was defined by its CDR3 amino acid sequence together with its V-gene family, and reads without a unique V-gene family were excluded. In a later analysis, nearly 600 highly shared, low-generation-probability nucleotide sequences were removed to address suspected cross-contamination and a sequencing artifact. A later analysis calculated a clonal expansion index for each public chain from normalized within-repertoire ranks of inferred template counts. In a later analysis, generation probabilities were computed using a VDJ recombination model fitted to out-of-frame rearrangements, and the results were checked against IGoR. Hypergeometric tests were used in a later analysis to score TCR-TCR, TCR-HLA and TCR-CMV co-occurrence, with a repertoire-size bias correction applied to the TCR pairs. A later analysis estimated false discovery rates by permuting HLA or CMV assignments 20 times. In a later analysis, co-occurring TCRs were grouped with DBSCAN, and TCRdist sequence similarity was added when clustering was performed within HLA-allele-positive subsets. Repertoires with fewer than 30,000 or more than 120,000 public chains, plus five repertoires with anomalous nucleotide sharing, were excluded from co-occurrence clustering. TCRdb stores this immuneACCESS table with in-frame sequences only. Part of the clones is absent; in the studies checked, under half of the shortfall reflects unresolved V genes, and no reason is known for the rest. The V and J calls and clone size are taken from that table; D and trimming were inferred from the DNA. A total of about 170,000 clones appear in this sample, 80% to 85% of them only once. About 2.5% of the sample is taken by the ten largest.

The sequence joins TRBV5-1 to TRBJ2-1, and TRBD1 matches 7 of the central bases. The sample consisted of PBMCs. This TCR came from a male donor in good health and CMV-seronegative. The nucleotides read TGCGCCAGCAGCATACAGGGGAATGAGCAGTTCTTC. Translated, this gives CASSIQGNEQFF.